This T cell receptor (beta chain) was documented in a study of monozygotic twins with inflammatory bowel disease. This CDR3 is 16 amino acids long. CDR1 and CDR2 from the germline V gene are LGHNA and YNFKEQ. Reprocessing the 5' RACE reads, TCRdb reports a single entry for every CDR3 protein and omits DNA. The specimen's table records more than 120,000 distinct CDR3 sequences. This chain uses TRBV4-2 with TRBJ2-6. The sequence was obtained from a human donor with ulcerative colitis or Crohn's disease, or a healthy co-twin of an affected twin (not recorded which). Specimen: blood. The chain's CDR3 is CASSTRVGTGANVLTF.